The subject of this entry is one TCR beta chain. Germline V gives CDR1 SGHKS, CDR2 YYEKEE (reference sequence). The CDR3 is made up of 16 amino acids. After removal of 3 bases from V and 4 bases from J, the junction contained 12 bases not matched to a gene. The sample comes from a study of cytotoxic CD8 clonotypes in ibrutinib-treated CLL. Study-wide context: Overall, about 25 responses were partial and 2 complete; following median roughly six years, around 15 patients stayed remitted and around twelve progressed.

Clones were read by immunoSEQ multiplex PCR, and TCRdb kept only the in-frame ones, dropping some. This sample has roughly 97,000 clones; 78% occur once, and the top ten carry under 35%. This sequence originates from a human donor with chronic lymphocytic leukemia. The starting material was PBMCs, obtained after 12 months of ibrutinib treatment. V and J are TRBV5-5 and TRBJ2-5; 7 bases map to TRBD2. The DNA of the CDR3 is TGTGCCAGCAGCTCGCGGGGAGGGCGCTGGCCAGAGACCCAGTACTTC. Its protein product is CASSSRGGRWPETQYF.